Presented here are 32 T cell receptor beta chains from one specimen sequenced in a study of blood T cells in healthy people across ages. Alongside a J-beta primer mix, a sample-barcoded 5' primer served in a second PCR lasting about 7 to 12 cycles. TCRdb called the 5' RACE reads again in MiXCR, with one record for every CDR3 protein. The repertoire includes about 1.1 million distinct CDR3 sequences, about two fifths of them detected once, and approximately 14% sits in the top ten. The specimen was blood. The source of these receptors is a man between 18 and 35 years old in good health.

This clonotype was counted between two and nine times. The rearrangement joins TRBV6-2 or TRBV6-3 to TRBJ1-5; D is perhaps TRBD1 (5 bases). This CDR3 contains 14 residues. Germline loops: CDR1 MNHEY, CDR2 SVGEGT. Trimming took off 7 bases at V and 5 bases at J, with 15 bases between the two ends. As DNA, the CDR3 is TGTGCCAGCACCGCAGGGTTTTATGATCAGCCCCAGCATTTT. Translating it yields CASTAGFYDQPQHF.

In nucleotides, the CDR3 is TGTGCCAGCGGGAGGGCCAATCAGCCCCAGCATTTT. Translated: CASGRANQPQHF. J is TRBJ1-5 and V is TRBV12-3 or TRBV12-4; D is undetermined. The CDR3 runs to 12 residues. Trimming pared 8 bases from V and 3 bases from J, leaving 8 bases between.

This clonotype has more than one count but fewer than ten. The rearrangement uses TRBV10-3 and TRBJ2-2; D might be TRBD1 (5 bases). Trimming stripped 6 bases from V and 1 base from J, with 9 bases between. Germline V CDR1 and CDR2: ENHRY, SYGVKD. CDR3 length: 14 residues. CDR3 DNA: TGTGCCATCAGCGCAACAGGGAACACCGGGGAGCTGTTTTTT. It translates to CAISATGNTGELFF.

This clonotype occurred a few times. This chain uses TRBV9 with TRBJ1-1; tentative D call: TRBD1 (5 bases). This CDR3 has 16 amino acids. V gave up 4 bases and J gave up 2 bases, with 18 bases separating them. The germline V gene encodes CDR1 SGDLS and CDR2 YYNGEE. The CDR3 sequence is CASSPVVPRANTEAFF. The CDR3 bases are TGTGCCAGCAGCCCAGTAGTTCCCAGGGCCAACACTGAAGCTTTCTTT. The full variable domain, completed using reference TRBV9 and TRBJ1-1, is DSGVTQTPKHLITATGQRVTLRCSPRSGDLSVYWYQQSLDQGLQFLIQYYNGEERAKGNILERFSAQQFPDLHSELNLSSLELGDSALYFCASSPVVPRANTEAFFGQGTRLTVV.

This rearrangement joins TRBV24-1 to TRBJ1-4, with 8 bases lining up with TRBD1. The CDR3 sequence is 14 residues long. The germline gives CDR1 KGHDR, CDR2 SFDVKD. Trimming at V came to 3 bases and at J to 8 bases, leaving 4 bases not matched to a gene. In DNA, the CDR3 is TGTGCCACCAGTGATAGCAGGGGGCGAGAAAAACTGTTTTTT. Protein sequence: CATSDSRGREKLFF.

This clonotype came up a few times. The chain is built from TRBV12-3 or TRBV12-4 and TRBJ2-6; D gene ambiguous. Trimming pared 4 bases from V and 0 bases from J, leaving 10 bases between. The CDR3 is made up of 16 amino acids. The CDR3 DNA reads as TGTGCCAGCAGTTCCCGGGCAGTCTCTGGGGCCAACGTCCTGACTTTC. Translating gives CASSSRAVSGANVLTF.

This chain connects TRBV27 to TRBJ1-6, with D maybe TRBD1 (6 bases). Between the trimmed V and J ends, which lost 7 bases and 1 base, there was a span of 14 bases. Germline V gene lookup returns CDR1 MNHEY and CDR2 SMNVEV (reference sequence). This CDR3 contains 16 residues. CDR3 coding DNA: TGTGCCAGCAAAGAACAGGGAATTTCCTATAATTCACCCCTCCACTTT. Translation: CASKEQGISYNSPLHF.

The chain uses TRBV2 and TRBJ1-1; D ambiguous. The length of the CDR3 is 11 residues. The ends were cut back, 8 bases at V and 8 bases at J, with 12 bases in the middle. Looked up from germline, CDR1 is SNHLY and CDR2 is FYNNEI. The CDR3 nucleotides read TGTGCCAGCCTCGGGCCCCGGGAAGCTTTCTTT. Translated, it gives CASLGPREAFF.

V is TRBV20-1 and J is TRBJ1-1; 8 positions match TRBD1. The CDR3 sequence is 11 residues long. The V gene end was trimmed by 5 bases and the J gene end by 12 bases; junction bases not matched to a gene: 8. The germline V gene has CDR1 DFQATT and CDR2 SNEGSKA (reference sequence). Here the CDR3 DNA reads TGCAGTGCTCGGACAGGGTACGGGACTTTCTTT. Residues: CSARTGYGTFF.

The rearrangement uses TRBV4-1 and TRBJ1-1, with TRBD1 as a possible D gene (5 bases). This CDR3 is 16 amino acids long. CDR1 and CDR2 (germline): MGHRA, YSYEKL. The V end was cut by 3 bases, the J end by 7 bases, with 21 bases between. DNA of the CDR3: TGCGCCAGCAGCCATCCGCCTGGGACGGGGACCGGTGAAGCTTTCTTT. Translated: CASSHPPGTGTGEAFF.

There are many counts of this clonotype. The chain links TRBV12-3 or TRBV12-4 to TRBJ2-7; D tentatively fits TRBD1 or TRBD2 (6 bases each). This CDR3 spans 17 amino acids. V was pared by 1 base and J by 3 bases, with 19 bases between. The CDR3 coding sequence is TGTGCCAGCAGTTTAGTGTGGGGGGCCCCGACCGGCTACGAGCAGTACTTC. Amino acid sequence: CASSLVWGAPTGYEQYF.

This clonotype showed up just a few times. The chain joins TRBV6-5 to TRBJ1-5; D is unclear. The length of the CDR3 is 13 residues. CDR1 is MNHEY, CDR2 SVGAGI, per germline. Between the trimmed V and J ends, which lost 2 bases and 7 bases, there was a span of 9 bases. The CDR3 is CASSYGLDQPQHF. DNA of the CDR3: TGTGCCAGCAGTTACGGACTCGACCAGCCCCAGCATTTT.

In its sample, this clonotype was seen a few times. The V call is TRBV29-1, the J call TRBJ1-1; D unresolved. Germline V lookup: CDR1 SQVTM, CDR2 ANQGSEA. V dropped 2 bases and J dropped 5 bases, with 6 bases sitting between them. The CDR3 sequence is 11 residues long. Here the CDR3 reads CSVESWTEAFF. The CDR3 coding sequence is TGCAGCGTTGAATCGTGGACTGAAGCTTTCTTT. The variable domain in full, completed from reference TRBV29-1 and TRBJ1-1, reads SAVISQKPSRDICQRGTSLTIQCQVDSQVTMMFWYRQQPGQSLTLIATANQGSEATYESGFVIDKFPISRPNLTFSTLTVSNMSPEDSSIYLCSVESWTEAFFGQGTRLTVV.

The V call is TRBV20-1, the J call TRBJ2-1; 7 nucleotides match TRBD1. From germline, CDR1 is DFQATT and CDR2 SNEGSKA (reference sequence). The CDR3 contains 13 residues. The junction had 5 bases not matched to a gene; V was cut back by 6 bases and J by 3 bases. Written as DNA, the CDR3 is TGCAGTGCACTAAGGGACAGCTACAATGAGCAGTTCTTC. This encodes CSALRDSYNEQFF.

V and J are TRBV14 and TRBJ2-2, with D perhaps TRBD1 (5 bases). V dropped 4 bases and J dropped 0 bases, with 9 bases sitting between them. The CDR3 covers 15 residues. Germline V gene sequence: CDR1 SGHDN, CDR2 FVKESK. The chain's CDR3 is CASSPRQSNTGELFF. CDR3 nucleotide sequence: TGTGCCAGCAGCCCTAGACAGTCGAACACCGGGGAGCTGTTTTTT.

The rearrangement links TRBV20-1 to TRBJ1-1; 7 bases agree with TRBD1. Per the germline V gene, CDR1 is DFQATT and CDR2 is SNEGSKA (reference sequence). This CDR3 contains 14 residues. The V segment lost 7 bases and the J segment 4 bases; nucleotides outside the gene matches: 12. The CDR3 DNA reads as TGCAGTGGAGGATCAGGGAGGGGGCTCACTGAAGCTTTCTTT. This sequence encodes CSGGSGRGLTEAFF.

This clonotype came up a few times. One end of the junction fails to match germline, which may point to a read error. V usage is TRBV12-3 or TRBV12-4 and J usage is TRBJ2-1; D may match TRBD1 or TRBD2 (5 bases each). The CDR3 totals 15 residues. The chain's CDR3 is CASSPGTRLYSEQFF. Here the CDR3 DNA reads TGTGCCAGCAGTCCCGGGACCAGACTGTACAGTGAGCAGTTCTTC.

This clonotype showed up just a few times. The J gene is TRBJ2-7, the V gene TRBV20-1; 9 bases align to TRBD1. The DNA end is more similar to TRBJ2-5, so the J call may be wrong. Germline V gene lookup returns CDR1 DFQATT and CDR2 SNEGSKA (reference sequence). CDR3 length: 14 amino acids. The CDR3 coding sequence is TGCAGTGCTAAACAGGGGGCGCTGGGAGAGACCCAGTACTTC. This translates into CSAKQGALGETQYF.

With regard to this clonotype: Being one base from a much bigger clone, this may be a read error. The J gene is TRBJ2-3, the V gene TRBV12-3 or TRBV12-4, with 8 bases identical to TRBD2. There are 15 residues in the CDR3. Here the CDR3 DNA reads TGTGCCAGCAGTTTAGTAGCGGGGCCCACAGATACGCTGTATTTT. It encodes CASSLVAGPTDTLYF.

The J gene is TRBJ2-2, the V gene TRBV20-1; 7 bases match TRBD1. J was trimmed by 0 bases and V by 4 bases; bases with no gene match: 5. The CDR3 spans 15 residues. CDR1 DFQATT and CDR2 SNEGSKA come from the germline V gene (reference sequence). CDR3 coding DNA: TGCAGTGCTACTCATGGGACAGCGAACACCGGGGAGCTGTTTTTT. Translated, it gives CSATHGTANTGELFF.

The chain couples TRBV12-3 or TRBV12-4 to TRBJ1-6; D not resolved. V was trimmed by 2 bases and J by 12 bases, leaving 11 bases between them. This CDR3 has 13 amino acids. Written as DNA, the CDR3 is TGTGCCAGCAGTTTAATGACCCCAGGACCCCTCCACTTT. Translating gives CASSLMTPGPLHF.

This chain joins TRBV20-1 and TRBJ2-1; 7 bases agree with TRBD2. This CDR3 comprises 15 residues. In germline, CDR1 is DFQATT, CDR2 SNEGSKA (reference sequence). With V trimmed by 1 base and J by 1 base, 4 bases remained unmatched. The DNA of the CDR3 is TGCAGTGCTAGAGCCGAAGCGGGGTCCTACAATGAGCAGTTCTTC. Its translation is CSARAEAGSYNEQFF.

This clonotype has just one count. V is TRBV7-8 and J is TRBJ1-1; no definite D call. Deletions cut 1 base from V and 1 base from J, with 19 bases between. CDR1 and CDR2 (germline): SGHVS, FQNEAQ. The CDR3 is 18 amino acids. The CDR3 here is CASSLVQFPTVPNTEAFF. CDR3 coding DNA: TGTGCCAGCAGCTTAGTTCAGTTTCCCACCGTCCCGAACACTGAAGCTTTCTTT.

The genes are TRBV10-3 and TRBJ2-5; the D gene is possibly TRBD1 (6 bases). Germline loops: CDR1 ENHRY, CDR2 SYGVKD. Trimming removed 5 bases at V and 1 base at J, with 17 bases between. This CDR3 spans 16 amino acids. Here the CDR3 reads CAISPSDRSSQETQYF. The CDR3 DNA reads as TGTGCCATCAGTCCATCGGACAGATCTTCCCAAGAGACCCAGTACTTC.

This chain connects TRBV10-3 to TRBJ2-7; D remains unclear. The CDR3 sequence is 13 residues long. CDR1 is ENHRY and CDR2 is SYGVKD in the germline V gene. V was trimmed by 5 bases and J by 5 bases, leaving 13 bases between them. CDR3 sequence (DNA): TGTGCCATCAGTTATGGGGTGGTCCACGAGCAGTACTTC. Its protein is CAISYGVVHEQYF.

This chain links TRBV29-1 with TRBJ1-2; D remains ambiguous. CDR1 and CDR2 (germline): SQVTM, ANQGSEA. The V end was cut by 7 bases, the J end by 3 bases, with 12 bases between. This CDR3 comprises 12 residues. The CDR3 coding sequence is TGCAGCGCCGGTAGGGATTACTATGGCTACACCTTC. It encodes CSAGRDYYGYTF.

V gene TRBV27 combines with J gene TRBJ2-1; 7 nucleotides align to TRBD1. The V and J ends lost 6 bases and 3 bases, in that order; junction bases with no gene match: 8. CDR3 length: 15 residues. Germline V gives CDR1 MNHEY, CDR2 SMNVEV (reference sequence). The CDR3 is CASSLRTGRYNEQFF. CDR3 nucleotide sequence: TGTGCCAGCAGCCTCCGGACAGGCCGCTACAATGAGCAGTTCTTC.

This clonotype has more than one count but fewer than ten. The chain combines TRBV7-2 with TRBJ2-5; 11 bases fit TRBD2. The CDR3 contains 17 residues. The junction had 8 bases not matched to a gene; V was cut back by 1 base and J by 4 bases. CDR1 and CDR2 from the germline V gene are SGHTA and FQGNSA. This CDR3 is CASSLVSFSGGGETQYF. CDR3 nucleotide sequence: TGTGCCAGCAGCTTAGTCTCTTTTAGCGGGGGGGGAGAGACCCAGTACTTC.

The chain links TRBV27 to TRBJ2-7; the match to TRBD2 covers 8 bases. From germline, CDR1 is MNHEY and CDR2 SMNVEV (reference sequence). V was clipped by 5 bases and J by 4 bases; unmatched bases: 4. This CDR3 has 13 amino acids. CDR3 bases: TGTGCCAGCAGTCAAAGCGGGAGTTACGAGCAGTACTTC. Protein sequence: CASSQSGSYEQYF.

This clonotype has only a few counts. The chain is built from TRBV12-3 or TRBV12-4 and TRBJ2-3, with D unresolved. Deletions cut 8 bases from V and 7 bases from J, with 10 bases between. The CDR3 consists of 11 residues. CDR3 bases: TGTGCCAGCGCGAGGACCTATACGCAGTATTTT. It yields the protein CASARTYTQYF.

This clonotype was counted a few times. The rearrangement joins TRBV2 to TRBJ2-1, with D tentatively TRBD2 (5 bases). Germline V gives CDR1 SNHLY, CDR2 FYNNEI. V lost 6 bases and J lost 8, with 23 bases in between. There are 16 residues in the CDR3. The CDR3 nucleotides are TGTGCCAGCAGAGGTGGGTGGCTAGCCTCTGCCGATGAGCAGTTCTTC. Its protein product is CASRGGWLASADEQFF.

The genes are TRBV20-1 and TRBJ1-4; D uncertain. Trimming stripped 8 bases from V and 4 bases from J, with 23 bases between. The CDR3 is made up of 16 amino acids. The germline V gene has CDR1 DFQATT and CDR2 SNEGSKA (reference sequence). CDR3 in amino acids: CSTYSSAGDNNEKLFF. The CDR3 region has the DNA TGCAGTACTTATTCAAGCGCCGGGGATAATAATGAAAAACTGTTTTTT.